This T cell receptor (beta chain) stems from a study of molecular identifiers for immune sequencing clone quantification. The study's findings and limits: Jurkat TCR RNA spiked in from one cell could reportedly be detected among 900,000 or so naive cells.

To note about this clonotype: Its antigen is still unknown.

TCRdb ran MiXCR on the PCR reads and lists one entry per CDR3 protein. The profile covers approximately 590,000 distinct CDR3 sequences, with roughly 25% appearing a single time and approximately 0.75% taken by the ten largest. Per germline, CDR1 LNHDA and CDR2 SQIVND (reference sequence). The CDR3 totals 12 residues. The sample taken for sequencing was naive CD8+ T cells from blood, with Jurkat cell RNA spiked in. Regarding subset: FACS-sorted CD8+CD4-CCR7+CD45RA+ naive T cells. The J gene is TRBJ2-2, the V gene TRBV19, with no clear D. The TCR sequence derives from a human donor in good health. Some libraries in this study had Jurkat cell RNA spiked in. The CDR3, as DNA: TGTGCAGTAACCGCGAACACCGGGGAGCTGTTTTTT. This encodes CAVTANTGELFF.